The clone carrying this T cell receptor beta chain was observed at least ten times. Its specificity is not known. Researchers tagged individual cDNA molecules with unique molecular identifiers. TCRdb itself ran the 5' RACE reads through MiXCR, one entry per CDR3 protein. The data hold about 22,000 distinct CDR3 sequences, with 3.5% to 4.5% observed a single time. The entry originates in a study of early T cells in non-severe SARS-CoV-2 infection. As for the study in general: With bulk RNA from unsorted whole blood as input, sequencing yielded unpaired chains. Findings and caveats of the study: Using VDJdb, the matching emphasized anti-spike CD8 responses while missing private and CD4 specificities.

The CDR3 runs to 13 residues. Trimming shortened V by 0 bases and J by 6 bases, and 8 bases separated the two germline ends. Germline loops: CDR1 KGHSH, CDR2 LQKENI. The V gene is TRBV18, the J gene TRBJ2-5; D might be TRBD2 (5 bases). Sequenced sample: whole blood. This sequence was found in an adult who was a healthcare worker with PCR-confirmed SARS-CoV-2 infection or an uninfected control (not recorded which). The CDR3 bases are TGTGCCAGCTCACCACCGTCGGGAAAGACCCAGTACTTC. Its translation is CASSPPSGKTQYF.